This T cell receptor beta chain was profiled in a study of blood T cell repertoires in COVID-19 (dated by TCRdb to 2020 to 2022). As for the study more broadly: Samples covering the acute and convalescent phases of COVID-19 were provided by collaborators in the United States, Italy and Spain. The prospective study material was composed of cDNA or gDNA derived from T cells, B-cell-depleted T cells, or PBMCs. Subjects who had been exposed to COVID-19, were actively infected with it, or had recovered from it provided the deeply sampled blood TCRbeta repertoires that made up the dataset. The repertoires were made available in a free public database intended to serve as a resource for research on the immune response to SARS-CoV-2. Samples were obtained from the ongoing ImmuneRACE study (first 160 participants) and from 1,254 subjects provided by 6 global collaborators. The sample metadata nearly always contained a de-identified subject ID, COVID-19 status, age in years and sex. Where available, HLA class I and class II types were obtained from metadata supplied by the sample provider rather than from assay-based typing. The paper's findings and limits, for the study overall: The amount of clinical and demographic metadata varied by source and participant and was provided uncurated.

In Seattle, one collaborating source enrolled patients while the infection was active and tracked those patients longitudinally over the course of disease. Collaborating institutions collected whole blood in K2EDTA tubes following their own protocols. Collaborator samples were shipped for TCRbeta analysis as frozen whole blood, isolated PBMCs, or DNA extracted from either sample type. TCRbeta CDR3 regions were amplified from genomic DNA using the immunoSEQ Assay, a bias-controlled multiplex PCR. Regarding the original processing steps: The number of nucleated cells in each sample was estimated from the amplification of reference gene primers within the assay. To quantify the absolute abundance of each unique TCRbeta CDR3 rearrangement, sequence reads were collapsed and filtered. For each sample, productive Simpson clonality was calculated by taking the square root of Simpson's diversity index across productive rearrangements. In TCRdb, the immuneACCESS table is reduced to in-frame sequences with V and J assigned. These tables do not hold every clone; where another copy was compared, an unresolved V gene accounts for under half, and the others remain unexplained. Clonal size and the V and J genes are those of that table, whereas D and trimming came from the DNA. This sample gives some 150,000 clones in total; 80% to 90% of them show up just once. 8% of the sample belongs to the ten largest clones.

CDR1 and CDR2, looked up from the germline V gene, are MNHEY and SVGEGT. The CDR3 sequence holds 13 residues, the cysteine and phenylalanine included. Of the read, only the CDR3 DNA is kept; its 39 bases are in frame from base 1. V loses 6 bases, J loses 2 bases, and the germline ends lie 10 bases apart. On this clone: There is no known antigen for this receptor. Base qualities were left out, and no much larger clone turns up one base away.

Sequenced input: peripheral blood. The sequence links TRBV6-2 or TRBV6-3 to TRBJ1-2, with TRBD1 perhaps the D gene, on 5 matching bases. This TCR derives from an older woman with COVID-19, enrolled during active disease. The CDR3 protein: CASSPDINYGYTF. The base sequence is TGTGCCAGCAGCCCGGACATAAACTATGGCTACACCTTC.